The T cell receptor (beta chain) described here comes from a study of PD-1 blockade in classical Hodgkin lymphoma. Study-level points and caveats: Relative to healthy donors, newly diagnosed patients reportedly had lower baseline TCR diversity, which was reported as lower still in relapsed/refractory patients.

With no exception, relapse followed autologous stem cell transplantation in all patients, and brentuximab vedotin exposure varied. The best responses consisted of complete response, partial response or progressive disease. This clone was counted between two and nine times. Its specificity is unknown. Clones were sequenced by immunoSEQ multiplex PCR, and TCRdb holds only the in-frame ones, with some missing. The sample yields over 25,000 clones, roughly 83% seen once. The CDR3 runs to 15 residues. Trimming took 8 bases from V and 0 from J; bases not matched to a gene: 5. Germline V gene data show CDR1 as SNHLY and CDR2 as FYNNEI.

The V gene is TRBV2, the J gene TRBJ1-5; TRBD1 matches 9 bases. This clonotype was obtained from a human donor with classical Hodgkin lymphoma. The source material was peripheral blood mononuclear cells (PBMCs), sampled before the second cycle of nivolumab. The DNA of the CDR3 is TGTGCCAGCGGGGGACAGGGACATAGCAATCAGCCCCAGCATTTT. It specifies CASGGQGHSNQPQHF.